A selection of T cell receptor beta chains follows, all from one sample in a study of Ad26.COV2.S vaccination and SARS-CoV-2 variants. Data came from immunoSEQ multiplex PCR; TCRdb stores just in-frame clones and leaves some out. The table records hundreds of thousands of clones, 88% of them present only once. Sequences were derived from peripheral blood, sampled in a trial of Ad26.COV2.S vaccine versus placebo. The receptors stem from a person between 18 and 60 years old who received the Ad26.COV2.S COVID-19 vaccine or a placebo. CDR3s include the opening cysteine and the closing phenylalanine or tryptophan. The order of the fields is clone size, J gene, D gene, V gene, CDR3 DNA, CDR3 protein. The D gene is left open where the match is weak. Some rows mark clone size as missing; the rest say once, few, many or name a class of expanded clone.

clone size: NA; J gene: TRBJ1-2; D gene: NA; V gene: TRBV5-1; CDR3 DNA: TGCGCCAGCAGCTTGGCCCCGGGGCTAAACTGGGGCTACACCTTC; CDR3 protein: CASSLAPGLNWGYTF
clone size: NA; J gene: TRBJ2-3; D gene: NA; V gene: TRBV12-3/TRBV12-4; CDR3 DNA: TGTGCCAGCAGATATGAGGATACGCAGTATTTT; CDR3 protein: CASRYEDTQYF
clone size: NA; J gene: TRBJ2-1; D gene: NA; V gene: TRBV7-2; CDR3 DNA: TGTGCCAGCAGTCGGACCAATGAGCAGTTCTTC; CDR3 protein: CASSRTNEQFF
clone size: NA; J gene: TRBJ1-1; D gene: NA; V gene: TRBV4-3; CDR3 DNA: TGCGCCAGCAGCCAAGATATCGAGGGGATGAACACTGAAGCTTTCTTT; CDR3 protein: CASSQDIEGMNTEAFF
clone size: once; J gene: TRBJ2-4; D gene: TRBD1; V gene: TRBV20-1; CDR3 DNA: TGCAGTGCTAGTTGGACCGGGACAGACAATAACATTCAGTACTTC; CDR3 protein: CSASWTGTDNNIQYF
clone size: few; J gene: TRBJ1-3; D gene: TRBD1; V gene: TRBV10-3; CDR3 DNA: TGTGCCATACGGGACAGCTCTGGAAACACCATATATTTT; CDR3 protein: CAIRDSSGNTIYF
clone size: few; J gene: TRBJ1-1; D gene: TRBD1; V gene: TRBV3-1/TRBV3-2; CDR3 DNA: TGTGCCAGCAGCCAAGGCACAGGGGATCTGACTGAAGCTTTCTTT; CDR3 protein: CASSQGTGDLTEAFF
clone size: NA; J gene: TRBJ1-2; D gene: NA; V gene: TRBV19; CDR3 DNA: TGTGCCAGTAGTATATACTTCCAAGAAAACTATGGCTACACCTTC; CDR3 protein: CASSIYFQENYGYTF
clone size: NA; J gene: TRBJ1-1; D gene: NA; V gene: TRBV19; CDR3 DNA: TGTGCCAGTAGTTCCATGGGACGATACCCCGGAGACACTGAAGCTTTCTTT; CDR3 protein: CASSSMGRYPGDTEAFF
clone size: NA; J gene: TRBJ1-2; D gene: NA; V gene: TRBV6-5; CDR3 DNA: TGTGCCAGCAGTTACGGATCCTGGGGCTACACCTTC; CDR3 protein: CASSYGSWGYTF
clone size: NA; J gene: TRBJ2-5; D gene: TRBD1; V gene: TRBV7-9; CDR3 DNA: TGTGCCAGCAGCTTAGATGGGGCAGGGGGTGGAGAGACCCAGTACTTC; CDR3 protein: CASSLDGAGGGETQYF
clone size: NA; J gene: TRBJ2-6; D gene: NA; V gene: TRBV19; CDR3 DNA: TGTGCCAGTACCACTGGGGCCAACGTCCTGACTTTC; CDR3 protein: CASTTGANVLTF
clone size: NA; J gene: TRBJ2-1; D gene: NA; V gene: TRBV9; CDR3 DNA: TGTGCCAGCAGCGCCCCTGGACAGCCCATACACAATGAGCAGTTCTTC; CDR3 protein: CASSAPGQPIHNEQFF
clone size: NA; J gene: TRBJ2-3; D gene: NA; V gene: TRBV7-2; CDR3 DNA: TGTGCCAGCAGCTCGAGACAGAGCACAGATACGCAGTATTTT; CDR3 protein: CASSSRQSTDTQYF
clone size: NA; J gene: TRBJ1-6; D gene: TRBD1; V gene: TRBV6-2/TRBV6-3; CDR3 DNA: TGTGCCAGCAGTATTCGTACAGGGGTAGTGAATTCACCCCTCCACTTT; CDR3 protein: CASSIRTGVVNSPLHF
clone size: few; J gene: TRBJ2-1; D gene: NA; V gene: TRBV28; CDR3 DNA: TGTGCCAGCACCATCCTTCGGACAGCACATCCGCAGTTCTTC; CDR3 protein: CASTILRTAHPQFF
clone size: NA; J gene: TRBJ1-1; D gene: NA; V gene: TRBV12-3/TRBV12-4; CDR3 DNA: TGTGCCCAGGGAGGGGTTGAAGCTTTCTTT; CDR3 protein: CAQGGVEAFF
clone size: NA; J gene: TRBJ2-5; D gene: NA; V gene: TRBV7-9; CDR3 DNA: TGTGCCAGCAGCTCTTCTTCTGGGGGGTTACAAGAGACCCAGTACTTC; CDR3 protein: CASSSSSGGLQETQYF
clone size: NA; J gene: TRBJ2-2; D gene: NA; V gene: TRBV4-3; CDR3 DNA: TGCGCCAGCAGCCAAGAAGGGGGACGAAGCACCGGGGAGCTGTTTTTT; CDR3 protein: CASSQEGGRSTGELFF
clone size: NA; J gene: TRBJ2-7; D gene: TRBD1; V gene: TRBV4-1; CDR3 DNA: TGCGCCAGCAGCCAACTTTTTCTGCGACAGGGATACGAGCAGTACTTC; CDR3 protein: CASSQLFLRQGYEQYF
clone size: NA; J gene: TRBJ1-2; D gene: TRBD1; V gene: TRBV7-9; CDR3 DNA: TGTGCCAGCAGTTTCGCCCCAGGGGGTGGCTACACCTTC; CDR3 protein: CASSFAPGGGYTF
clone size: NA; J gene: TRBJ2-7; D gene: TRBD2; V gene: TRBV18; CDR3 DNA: TGTGCCAGCTCACCACCCGGGGGGGAGCAGTACTTC; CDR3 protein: CASSPPGGEQYF
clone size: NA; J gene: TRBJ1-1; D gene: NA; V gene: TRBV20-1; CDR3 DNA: TGCAGTGCTCTGAGGACGGGCGAAGCTTTCTTT; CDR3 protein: CSALRTGEAFF
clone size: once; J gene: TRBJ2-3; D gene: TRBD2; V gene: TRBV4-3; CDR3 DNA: TGCGCCAGCAGCGAAAGGACTAGCGGGGGGGCGGGCACAGATACGCAGTATTTT; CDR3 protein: CASSERTSGGAGTDTQYF
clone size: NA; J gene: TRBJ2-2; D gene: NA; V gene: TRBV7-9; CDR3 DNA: TGTGCCAGCAGCTACCGGGGGCCGGGCACCGGGGAGCTGTTTTTT; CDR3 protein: CASSYRGPGTGELFF
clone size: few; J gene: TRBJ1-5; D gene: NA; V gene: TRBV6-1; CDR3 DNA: TGTGCCAGCAGTGAATCTCCAGGGGCCCATCAGCCCCAGCATTTT; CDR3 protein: CASSESPGAHQPQHF
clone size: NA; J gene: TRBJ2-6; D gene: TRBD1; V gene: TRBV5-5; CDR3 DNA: TGTGCCAGCAGCCCCGGGACAGGGGGCTCTGGGGCCAACGTCCTGACTTTC; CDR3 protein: CASSPGTGGSGANVLTF
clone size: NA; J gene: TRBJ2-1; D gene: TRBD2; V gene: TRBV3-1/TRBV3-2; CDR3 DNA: TGTGCCAGCAGCCTACCCGACATAGCGGGGGAATTCTACAATGAGCAGTTCTTC; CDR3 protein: CASSLPDIAGEFYNEQFF
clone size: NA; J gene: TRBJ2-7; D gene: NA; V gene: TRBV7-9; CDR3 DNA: TGTGCCAGCAGCTTTTCGGGCTACGAGCAGTACTTC; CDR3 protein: CASSFSGYEQYF
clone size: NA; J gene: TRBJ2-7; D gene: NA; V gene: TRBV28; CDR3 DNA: TGTGCCAGCAGTTCAGCTGGGACCCGATACGAGCAGTACTTC; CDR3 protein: CASSSAGTRYEQYF
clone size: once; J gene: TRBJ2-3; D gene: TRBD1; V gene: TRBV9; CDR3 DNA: TGTGCCAGCAGCGGACAGGGTTGGGTGACAGATACGCAGTATTTT; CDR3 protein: CASSGQGWVTDTQYF
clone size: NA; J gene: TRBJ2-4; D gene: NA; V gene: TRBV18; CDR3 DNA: TGTGCCAGCTCACCTGGACCAAGAAAAAACATTCAGTACTTC; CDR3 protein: CASSPGPRKNIQYF
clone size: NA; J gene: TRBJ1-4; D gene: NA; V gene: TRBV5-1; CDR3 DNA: TGCGCCAGCAGCTCCTCGGGCCGACCGAATGAAAAACTGTTTTTT; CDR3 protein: CASSSSGRPNEKLFF
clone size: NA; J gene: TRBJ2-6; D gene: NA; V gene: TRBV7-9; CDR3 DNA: TGTGCCAGCAGCTCCCCTCCGACTTTC; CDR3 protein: CASSSPPTF
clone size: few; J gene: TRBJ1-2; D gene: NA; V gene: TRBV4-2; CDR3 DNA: TGTGCCAGCAGCCAAGGCGCGGCAGAGGGCTACACCTTC; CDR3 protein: CASSQGAAEGYTF
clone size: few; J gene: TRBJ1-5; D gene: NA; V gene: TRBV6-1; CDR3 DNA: TGTGCCAGCAGTGAATATTGGCAGCAGCATCAGCCCCAGCATTTT; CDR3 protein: CASSEYWQQHQPQHF
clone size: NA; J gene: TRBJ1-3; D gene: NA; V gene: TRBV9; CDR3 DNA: TGTGCCAGCAGCGTAGAGGCTTCGGCTGGAAACACCATATATTTT; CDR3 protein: CASSVEASAGNTIYF
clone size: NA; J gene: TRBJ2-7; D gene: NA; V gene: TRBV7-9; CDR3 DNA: TGTGCCAGCAGCGATCGGTGGTACGAGCAGTACTTC; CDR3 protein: CASSDRWYEQYF
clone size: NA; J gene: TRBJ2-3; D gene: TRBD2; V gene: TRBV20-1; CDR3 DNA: TGCAGTGCTAGTGCCCCCATTGGACTAGCGGGAGCCAGAGATACGCAGTATTTT; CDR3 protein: CSASAPIGLAGARDTQYF
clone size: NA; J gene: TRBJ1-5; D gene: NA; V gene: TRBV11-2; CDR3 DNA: TGTGCCAGCAGCGCCGAACATAGGTTGGGAGGCGGGCAGCCCCAGCATTTT; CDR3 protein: CASSAEHRLGGGQPQHF
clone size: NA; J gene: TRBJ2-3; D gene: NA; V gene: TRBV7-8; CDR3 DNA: TGTGCCAGCAGGGGCGGTAGTTGGGATACGCAGTATTTT; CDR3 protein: CASRGGSWDTQYF
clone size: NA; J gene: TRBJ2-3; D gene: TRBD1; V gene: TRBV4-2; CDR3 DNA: TGTGCCAGCATCGCGAGACAGGGCACCTCAGATACGCAGTATTTT; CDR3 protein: CASIARQGTSDTQYF
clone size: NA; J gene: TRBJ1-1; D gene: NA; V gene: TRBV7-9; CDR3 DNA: TGTGCGCCCCCAGGGATCCCTGAAGCTTTCTTT; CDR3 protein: CAPPGIPEAFF
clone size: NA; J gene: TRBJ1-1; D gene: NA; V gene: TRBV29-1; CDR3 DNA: TGCAGCGTGGGGGTAGGACCGCCGAACACTGAAGCTTTCTTT; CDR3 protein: CSVGVGPPNTEAFF
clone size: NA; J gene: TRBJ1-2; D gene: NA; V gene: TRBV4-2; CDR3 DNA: TGTGCCAGCAGCCAAACCGGGACCACTAACTATGGCTACACCTTC; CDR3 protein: CASSQTGTTNYGYTF
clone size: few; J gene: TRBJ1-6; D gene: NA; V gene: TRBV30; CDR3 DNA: TGTGCCTGGAGTGTTGGGCAGGAGGGTTCACCCCTCCACTTT; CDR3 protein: CAWSVGQEGSPLHF
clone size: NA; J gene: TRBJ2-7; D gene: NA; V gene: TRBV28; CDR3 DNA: TGTGCCAGCAGTTTAACCGGGGGCCCGCCTTACGAGCAGTACTTC; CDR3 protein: CASSLTGGPPYEQYF
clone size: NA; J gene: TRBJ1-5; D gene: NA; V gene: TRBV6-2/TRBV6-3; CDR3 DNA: TGTGCCAGCAGTTACGACGCGGGGTTGGCCCAGCATTTT; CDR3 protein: CASSYDAGLAQHF
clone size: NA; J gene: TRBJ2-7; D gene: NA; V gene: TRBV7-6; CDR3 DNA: TGTGCCAGCAGCTTAAGCGCCGACGGAGTAGGGGAGCAGTACTTC; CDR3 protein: CASSLSADGVGEQYF
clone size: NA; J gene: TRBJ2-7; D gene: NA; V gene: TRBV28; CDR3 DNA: TGTGCCAGCAGCCTCCTTAAATACGAGCAGTACTTC; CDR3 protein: CASSLLKYEQYF
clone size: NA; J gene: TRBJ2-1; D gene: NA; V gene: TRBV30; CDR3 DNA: TGTGCCTGGAATGGCGCGACTCAACACTACAATGAGCAGTTCTTC; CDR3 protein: CAWNGATQHYNEQFF
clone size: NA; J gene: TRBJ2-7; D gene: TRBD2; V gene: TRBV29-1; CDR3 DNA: TGCAGCGTTGCCCCCAGGGGGCAGGCTAGCGGGAGCTACGAGCAGTACTTC; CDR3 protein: CSVAPRGQASGSYEQYF
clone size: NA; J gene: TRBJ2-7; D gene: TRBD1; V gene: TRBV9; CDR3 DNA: TGTGCCAGCAGCGAGGGGACAGGAATGTCCTACGAGCAGTACTTC; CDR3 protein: CASSEGTGMSYEQYF
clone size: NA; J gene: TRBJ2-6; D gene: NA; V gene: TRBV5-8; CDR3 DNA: TGTGCCAGCAGCTTGGTGGGAACTGGGGCCAACGTCCTGACTTTC; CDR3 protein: CASSLVGTGANVLTF
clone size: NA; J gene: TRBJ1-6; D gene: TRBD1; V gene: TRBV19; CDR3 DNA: TGTGCCAGTGGCCCCAGGACAGGGGGCCGGTCCTATAATTCACCCCTCCACTTT; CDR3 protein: CASGPRTGGRSYNSPLHF